These 21 T cell receptor beta chains were sequenced from one sample in a study of metastatic and nonmetastatic thyroid tumors. TCRdb re-processed the PCR reads through MiXCR. The table shows around 70,000 clones, with more than 15% occurring only once. Thyroid surgery was performed in patients who had received no treatment beforehand. The specimen sequenced was blood. The source of these receptors is a female donor with papillary thyroid cancer or a benign thyroid nodule (not recorded which). Some clones in this sample may be carry-over from other donors' samples.

There are many counts of this clone. The chain recombines TRBV28 with TRBJ2-5, with D possibly being TRBD1 or TRBD2 (5 bases each). Germline V gives CDR1 MDHEN, CDR2 SYDVKM. The CDR3 has 15 residues. Trimming took off 1 base at V and 4 bases at J, with 13 bases between the two ends. CDR3 region: CASSLFGGARETQYF. DNA for the CDR3: TGTGCCAGCAGTTTATTTGGGGGAGCTCGAGAGACCCAGTACTTC.

This clone has at least ten counts. The chain combines TRBV7-8 with TRBJ1-5; unclear D gene. V lost 1 base, J lost 6 bases, and 16 bases lay in between. Germline V lookup: CDR1 SGHVS, CDR2 FQNEAQ. This CDR3 comprises 16 residues. The CDR3 here is CASSLEEVGEGQPQHF. In DNA, the CDR3 is TGTGCCAGCAGCTTAGAAGAGGTTGGGGAAGGTCAGCCCCAGCATTTT. Full variable domain (rest looked up from reference TRBV7-8 and TRBJ1-5): GAGVSQSPRYKVAKRGQDVALRCDPISGHVSLFWYQQALGQGPEFLTYFQNEAQLDKSGLPSDRFFAERPEGSVSTLKIQRTQQEDSAVYLCASSLEEVGEGQPQHFGDGTRLSIL.

V gene TRBV20-1 combines with J gene TRBJ2-7; D is uncertain. Trimming removed 5 bases from V and 0 bases from J, with 8 bases in between. Germline-derived CDR1 and CDR2 are DFQATT and SNEGSKA (reference sequence). The CDR3 is 12 residues long. Here the CDR3 DNA reads TGCAGTGCTGGTCGGCTCTCCTACGAGCAGTACTTC. The encoded protein is CSAGRLSYEQYF.

This clone was picked up many times. The gene calls are TRBV6-5 and TRBJ2-1, with 7 bases aligning to TRBD1. CDR1 MNHEY and CDR2 SVGAGI come from the germline V gene. The junction had 13 bases not matched to a gene; V was cut back by 6 bases and J by 8 bases. The CDR3 loop spans 15 amino acids. The CDR3, as DNA: TGTGCCAGCAGCTACAGGGGCTCCCATAGGGATGAGCAGTTCTTC. This translates into CASSYRGSHRDEQFF.

Many counts were recorded for this clone. In nucleotides, the CDR3 is TGTGCCAGCAGCCCCATAGCAGCTGGAAACACCATATATTTT. Translation gives CASSPIAAGNTIYF. This rearrangement joins TRBV3-1 to TRBJ1-3; D unresolved. CDR1 and CDR2 from the germline V gene are LGHDT and YNNKEL (reference sequence). V gave up 4 bases and J gave up 2 bases, with 9 bases separating them. The CDR3 spans 14 residues.

This clone was counted ten times or more. The rearrangement joins TRBV3-1 to TRBJ1-2, with 11 bases matching TRBD1. This CDR3 is built from 16 residues. CDR1 and CDR2 from the germline V gene are LGHDT and YNNKEL (reference sequence). The V gene end was trimmed by 1 base and the J gene end by 8 bases; junction bases not matched to a gene: 9. The CDR3 sequence: CASSQGSGTGGGGYTF. The CDR3 region has the DNA TGTGCCAGCAGCCAAGGTTCCGGGACAGGGGGTGGCGGCTACACCTTC.

The genes are TRBV30 and TRBJ1-2; TRBD1 is a possible D gene (6 bases). This CDR3 contains 14 residues. The germline gives CDR1 GTSNPN, CDR2 SVGIG (reference sequence). Trimming left V 4 bases short and J 4 bases short, with 16 bases between. The CDR3 is CAWISTGIVYGYTF. The CDR3, as DNA: TGTGCCTGGATTTCAACAGGGATCGTCTATGGCTACACCTTC. The whole variable domain, filled in from reference TRBV30 and TRBJ1-2, reads SQTIHQWPATLVQPVGSPLSLECTVEGTSNPNLYWYRQAAGRGLQLLFYSVGIGQISSEVPQNLSASRPQDRQFILSSKKLLLSDSGFYLCAWISTGIVYGYTFGSGTRLTVV.

There are many counts of this clone. V usage is TRBV5-5 and J usage is TRBJ1-1; D is unclear. Germline CDR1 and CDR2: SGHKS and YYEKEE (reference sequence). Between the trimmed V and J ends, which lost 2 bases and 0 bases, there was a span of 11 bases. This CDR3 comprises 15 residues. The CDR3 here is CASSLREDLNTEAFF. DNA of the CDR3: TGTGCCAGCAGCTTAAGGGAAGATTTGAACACTGAAGCTTTCTTT.

This clone was seen at least ten times. V gene TRBV6-1 combines with J gene TRBJ1-1; no reliable D call. The CDR3 runs to 14 residues. The V gene's germline CDR1 is MNHNS and CDR2 SASEGT. The V gene lost 8 bases and the J gene lost 4 bases, with 17 bases spanning the gap. The CDR3 here is CASGWTQPITEAFF. In DNA, the CDR3 is TGTGCCAGCGGGTGGACCCAACCGATCACTGAAGCTTTCTTT.

Turning to this clone: A much larger clone lies one base from this, so it may be a read error. The chain joins TRBV27 to TRBJ2-3; the D is unclear. The J call may be in error: the DNA end matches TRBJ1-5 better. The CDR3 is made up of 12 amino acids. The V gene's germline CDR1 is MNHEY and CDR2 SMNVEV (reference sequence). In DNA form, the CDR3 reads TGTGCCAGCAGTTCGATCCAGGATACGCAGCATTTT. It specifies CASSSIQDTQHF.

This clone was recorded many times. The chain employs TRBV20-1 and TRBJ2-2, with 10 bases fitting TRBD1. This CDR3 spans 14 amino acids. With 6 bases clipped from V and 3 bases from J, the junction kept 4 bases outside the gene matches. The germline V gene has CDR1 DFQATT and CDR2 SNEGSKA (reference sequence). The CDR3 bases are TGCAGTGCCACGGGACAGGGGTACACCGGGGAGCTGTTTTTT. Protein: CSATGQGYTGELFF.

The chain recombines TRBV5-1 with TRBJ1-2; no clear D. The CDR3 loop spans 12 amino acids. Germline V gene data show CDR1 as SGHRS and CDR2 as YFSETQ. V lost 0 bases and J lost 8, with 8 bases in between. The CDR3 DNA follows: TGCGCCAGCAGCTTGGATGGGAAAGGCTACACCTTC. It is translated as CASSLDGKGYTF.

This clone is medium-sized within its sample. The V and J genes are TRBV2 and TRBJ2-5, with a possible D match to TRBD2 (6 bases). The CDR3 totals 15 residues. Germline V gene sequence: CDR1 SNHLY, CDR2 FYNNEI. Trimming removed 4 bases at V and 4 bases at J, with 16 bases between. CDR3 loop: CASSGGDTPGETQYF. CDR3 coding DNA: TGTGCCAGCAGTGGGGGGGATACACCGGGAGAGACCCAGTACTTC.

On this clone: This could be a read error, since a much larger clone is one nucleotide away. The chain joins TRBV5-6 to TRBJ2-2; possibly TRBD1 for D (6 bases). The CDR3 length is 14 residues. Germline loops: CDR1 SGHDT, CDR2 YYEEEE. Trimming shortened V by 7 bases and J by 4 bases, and 14 bases separated the two germline ends. In DNA, the CDR3 is TGTGCCAGCGGCACCATACAGGGCACCGGGGAGCTGTTTTTT. This encodes CASGTIQGTGELFF.

This clone appeared many times. An end of the junction differs from the germline gene, which may be a read error. The rearrangement uses TRBV7-3 and TRBJ1-2; TRBD1 is a possible D gene (6 bases). Germline loops: CDR1 SGHTA, CDR2 FQGTGA. CDR3 length: 14 residues. DNA for the CDR3: TGTGCCAGCAGCTTCTCGTTGGGGGACACCTCTCAGCACTTC. It translates to CASSFSLGDTSQHF.

The chain has TRBV5-4 and TRBJ1-4; unclear D gene. Trimming took 1 base from V and 6 from J, leaving 7 bases between them. Germline V CDR1 and CDR2: SGHNT, YYREEE (reference sequence). There are 13 residues in the CDR3. CDR3 in amino acids: CASSLIGDEKLFF. The CDR3 DNA is TGTGCCAGCAGCTTGATCGGGGATGAAAAACTGTTTTTT.

This clone was seen only a few times. The V and J genes are TRBV12-3 or TRBV12-4 and TRBJ1-4; possibly TRBD1 for D (6 bases). Between the trimmed V and J ends, which lost 6 bases and 7 bases, there was a span of 12 bases. This CDR3 region has 13 residues. CDR3 protein: CASRKTGAEKLFF. DNA for the CDR3: TGTGCCAGCAGGAAGACAGGAGCTGAAAAACTGTTTTTT.

This clone showed up many times. This chain connects TRBV6-4 to TRBJ1-5; D might be TRBD1 (5 bases). Germline CDR1 and CDR2: MRHNA and SNTAGT. The V and J ends lost 8 bases and 10 bases respectively, with 15 bases between them. This CDR3 region has 12 residues. CDR3 sequence: CASGTGTGPQHF. The CDR3 nucleotides read TGTGCCAGCGGGACGGGCACGGGCCCCCAGCATTTT.

The chain is built from TRBV12-3 or TRBV12-4 and TRBJ2-1; 11 positions agree with TRBD2. The J segment lost 4 bases and the V segment lost 5 bases, leaving 4 bases of the junction unmatched. The CDR3 covers 15 residues. The chain's CDR3 is CASSPLAGGYNEQFF. CDR3 DNA sequence: TGTGCCAGCAGTCCTCTAGCGGGGGGTTACAATGAGCAGTTCTTC.

This clone was seen at least ten times. The sample has other DNA sequences that encode this CDR3 too. The V call is TRBV3-1, the J call TRBJ2-7; unclear D gene. V lost 1 base and J 0 bases, leaving 1 base between the germline ends. CDR1 LGHDT and CDR2 YNNKEL come from the germline V gene (reference sequence). The length of the CDR3 is 12 residues. The CDR3 region has the DNA TGTGCCAGCAGCCAAGCCTCCTACGAGCAGTACTTC. Protein sequence: CASSQASYEQYF.

This clone was seen ten or more times. The CDR3: CASNSLGSTDTQYF. CDR3 DNA sequence: TGTGCCAGCAATTCCTTAGGAAGCACAGATACGCAGTATTTT. The rearrangement joins TRBV12-3 or TRBV12-4 to TRBJ2-3; no reliable D call. Trimming removed 7 bases at V and 0 bases at J, with 11 bases between. CDR3 size: 14 residues.